The clone carrying this T cell receptor beta chain was seen a single time. A junction boundary mismatches the germline segment, possibly from a read error. This entry is derived from a study of blood T cells in healthy people across ages. The use of a sample-barcoded 5' primer and a J-beta primer mix characterized a second PCR of 7 to 11 cycles. TCRdb reprocessed the 5' RACE reads with MiXCR, giving one entry per CDR3 protein. The sample consists of around 850,000 distinct CDR3 sequences, about 36% of them appearing once. Per the germline V gene, CDR1 is LGHNA and CDR2 is YNFKEQ. CDR3 length equals 15 residues.

V and J are TRBV4-2 and TRBJ1-4; 9 bases align to TRBD1. Specimen: blood. This receptor was obtained from a man aged 18 to 29 in good health. CDR3 region: CTSSQETGGREKLFF. The CDR3 nucleotides are TGTACCAGCAGCCAAGAAACAGGGGGCCGAGAAAAACTGTTTTTT.